The 22 T cell receptor beta chains reported below all come from one sample, sequenced in a study of cytomegalovirus exposure and HLA in healthy donors. It was with 60 Vbeta and 13 Jbeta primers that the PCR ran. Measured with immunoSEQ multiplex PCR; TCRdb has only the in-frame clones, and not every one. This repertoire shows roughly 150,000 clones, just over 75% found once; its top ten account for 1%. The sample was PBMCs. These receptors were collected from a woman between 40 and 55 years old in good health and CMV-seronegative.

The chain is built from TRBV7-3 and TRBJ1-1, with D possibly being TRBD1 (6 bases). V was pared by 3 bases and J by 2 bases, with 13 bases between. Germline CDR1 and CDR2: SGHTA and FQGTGA. There are 15 residues in the CDR3. CDR3 nucleotides: TGTGCCAGCAGCTTGGAACAGGGACCAAACACTGAAGCTTTCTTT. It codes for CASSLEQGPNTEAFF.

This clone has ten or more counts. V usage is TRBV6-1 and J usage is TRBJ1-4; perhaps TRBD1 as D (6 bases). V lost 8 bases, J lost 11 bases, and 24 bases lay in between. Germline CDR1 and CDR2: MNHNS and SASEGT. The CDR3 runs 15 residues. The CDR3 region has the DNA TGTGCCAGCCGCCCGGGGACATCCAGAACAGGGAAACTGTTTTTT. Its protein product is CASRPGTSRTGKLFF.

This chain links TRBV5-1 with TRBJ2-7; 7 bases map to TRBD1. CDR1 is SGHRS, CDR2 YFSETQ, per germline. This CDR3 has 14 residues. The V and J ends lost 4 bases and 4 bases, in that order; junction bases with no gene match: 8. DNA for the CDR3: TGCGCCAGCAGCCTAGGGGACAGCTTATACGAGCAGTACTTC. It specifies CASSLGDSLYEQYF. The full variable domain, its missing parts supplied by reference TRBV5-1 and TRBJ2-7, is KAGVTQTPRYLIKTRGQQVTLSCSPISGHRSVSWYQQTPGQGLQFLFEYFSETQRNKGNFPGRFSGRQFSNSRSEMNVSTLELGDSALYLCASSLGDSLYEQYFGPGTRLTVT.

This clone was detected only a few times. V is TRBV28 and J is TRBJ2-7, with D maybe TRBD2 (6 bases). Germline values: CDR1 MDHEN, CDR2 SYDVKM. CDR3 length: 15 amino acids. The V end was cut by 6 bases, the J end by 1 base, with 16 bases between. The CDR3 spells CASSAQAGGSYEQYF. The CDR3 coding sequence is TGTGCCAGCAGCGCCCAAGCGGGCGGATCCTACGAGCAGTACTTC.

This clone was recorded only once. J is TRBJ2-3 and V is TRBV7-9; 10 positions match TRBD1. Germline loops: CDR1 SEHNR, CDR2 FQNEAQ (reference sequence). The CDR3 covers 16 residues. After removal of 5 bases from V and 6 bases from J, the junction contained 11 bases not matched to a gene. In nucleotides, the CDR3 is TGTGCCAGCAGCCCTAATCCGGGACAGGGGAGGGATACGCAGTATTTT. It translates to CASSPNPGQGRDTQYF.

This clone was observed once. The J gene is TRBJ1-1, the V gene TRBV28, with TRBD1 as a possible D gene (5 bases). Looked up from germline, CDR1 is MDHEN and CDR2 is SYDVKM. Trimming removed 10 bases at V and 1 base at J, with 13 bases between. The CDR3 runs 13 residues. The CDR3 reads CATAGRRNTEAFF. The CDR3 DNA reads TGTGCCACCGCGGGACGGCGGAACACTGAAGCTTTCTTT.

This chain uses TRBV5-4 with TRBJ1-4; D may be TRBD1 (6 bases). Germline V gives CDR1 SGHNT, CDR2 YYREEE (reference sequence). The CDR3 is made up of 17 amino acids. V was trimmed by 7 bases and J by 0 bases, leaving 19 bases between them. The CDR3 sequence: CASGSGGHAATNEKLFF. The CDR3 nucleotides read TGTGCCAGCGGGAGTGGGGGACACGCTGCAACTAATGAAAAACTGTTTTTT.

The chain employs TRBV11-3 and TRBJ1-2; D remains ambiguous. The CDR3 totals 11 residues. V gave up 0 bases and J gave up 10 bases, with 6 bases separating them. Germline lookup yields CDR1 SGHNT and CDR2 YENEEA. The CDR3 DNA reads TGTGCCAGCAGCTTAGACACTGTCTACACCTTC. Its protein is CASSLDTVYTF.

The CDR3 is CASSFEYQRGGELFF. In nucleotides, the CDR3 is TGTGCCAGCAGTTTTGAATATCAGCGGGGCGGGGAGCTGTTTTTT. The chain joins TRBV27 to TRBJ2-2, with 7 bases matching TRBD2. This CDR3 contains 15 residues. CDR1 is MNHEY, CDR2 SMNVEV, per germline (reference sequence). V was pared by 3 bases and J by 7 bases, with 8 bases of the junction left unmatched.

J is TRBJ2-1 and V is TRBV7-2, with a possible D match to TRBD2 (6 bases). V was shortened by 1 base and J by 15 bases, with 10 bases between the two germline ends. Germline V gene lookup returns CDR1 SGHTA and CDR2 FQGNSA. The CDR3 has 11 amino acids. CDR3: CASSLGLVPFF. For the CDR3, the DNA is TGTGCCAGCAGCTTAGGACTAGTGCCGTTCTTC. Combining the CDR3 with reference TRBV7-2 and TRBJ2-1 gives the whole variable domain GAGVSQSPSNKVTEKGKDVELRCDPISGHTALYWYRQSLGQGLEFLIYFQGNSAPDKSGLPSDRFSAERTGGSVSTLTIQRTQQEDSAVYLCASSLGLVPFFGPGTRLTVL.

The chain combines TRBV29-1 with TRBJ2-1; 10 bases map to TRBD1. CDR1 is SQVTM, CDR2 ANQGSEA, per germline. V shed 2 bases, J shed 6 bases, and the junction held 1 base outside the gene matches. This CDR3 spans 13 amino acids. CDR3 nucleotides: TGCAGCGTTGAATGGGACAGGGGCAATGAGCAGTTCTTC. Translating it yields CSVEWDRGNEQFF.

The gene calls are TRBV29-1 and TRBJ2-1, with 8 bases fitting TRBD2. Trimming removed 6 bases from V and 7 bases from J; junction bases left unmatched: 11. Per the germline V gene, CDR1 is SQVTM and CDR2 is ANQGSEA. The CDR3 extends over 14 amino acids. CDR3 nucleotide sequence: TGCAGCGTGGCCCCGGGACTAGTCCGTAATGAGCAGTTCTTC. This encodes CSVAPGLVRNEQFF.

A few counts support this clone. V gene TRBV4-2 combines with J gene TRBJ2-3, with 8 bases identical to TRBD2. J lost 3 bases, V lost 4 bases, and 9 bases had no gene match. CDR1 and CDR2 from the germline V gene are LGHNA and YNFKEQ. CDR3 length: 16 residues. For the CDR3, the DNA is TGTGCCAGCAGCCGAGTAGCTGGCGGGGGGACAGATACGCAGTATTTT. It yields the protein CASSRVAGGGTDTQYF.

The V call is TRBV5-1, the J call TRBJ1-1, with 7 positions matching TRBD1. Germline-derived CDR1 and CDR2 are SGHRS and YFSETQ. J gave up 3 bases and V 0 bases, and 2 bases lay outside the gene matches. The CDR3 contains 14 residues. DNA of the CDR3: TGCGCCAGCAGCTTGGGGGACAGAGACACTGAAGCTTTCTTT. Translation gives CASSLGDRDTEAFF.

The V call is TRBV5-1, the J call TRBJ1-2; D possibly corresponds to TRBD1 (5 bases). From germline, CDR1 is SGHRS and CDR2 YFSETQ. Trimming took off 4 bases at V and 5 bases at J, with 33 bases between the two ends. The CDR3 length is 20 residues. The CDR3 coding sequence is TGCGCCAGCAGCCCCTTACCCCCTGGAGGGGCCCCCGTTTCTTCTTATGGCTACACCTTC. It specifies CASSPLPPGGAPVSSYGYTF. The entire variable domain, with the rest obtained from reference TRBV5-1 and TRBJ1-2, is as follows: KAGVTQTPRYLIKTRGQQVTLSCSPISGHRSVSWYQQTPGQGLQFLFEYFSETQRNKGNFPGRFSGRQFSNSRSEMNVSTLELGDSALYLCASSPLPPGGAPVSSYGYTFGSGTRLTVV.

A few counts support this clone. The chain joins TRBV2 to TRBJ1-1; D is ambiguous. This CDR3 has 13 residues. Trimming took 4 bases from V and 0 from J, leaving 6 bases between them. Germline assignment: CDR1 SNHLY and CDR2 FYNNEI. CDR3 sequence: CASSGGMNTEAFF. The CDR3 region has the DNA TGTGCCAGCAGTGGAGGGATGAACACTGAAGCTTTCTTT. Complete variable domain (other parts from reference TRBV2 and TRBJ1-1): EPEVTQTPSHQVTQMGQEVILRCVPISNHLYFYWYRQILGQKVEFLVSFYNNEISEKSEIFDDQFSVERPDGSNFTLKIRSTKLEDSAMYFCASSGGMNTEAFFGQGTRLTVV.

V and J are TRBV4-2 and TRBJ1-2; 12 bases match TRBD1. V gave up 3 bases and J gave up 4 bases; unmatched junction bases: 9. This CDR3 is 17 amino acids long. Per the germline V gene, CDR1 is LGHNA and CDR2 is YNFKEQ. The CDR3 nucleotides are TGTGCCAGCAGCCAGGAGGGACAGGGGGCGCGGGGCTATGGCTACACCTTC. As protein: CASSQEGQGARGYGYTF.

V and J are TRBV2 and TRBJ2-3; 14 nucleotides line up with TRBD2. V was pared by 8 bases and J by 2 bases, with 21 bases of the junction left unmatched. CDR3 length: 21 residues. CDR1 and CDR2 (germline): SNHLY, FYNNEI. The CDR3 here is CASSGTSGSKARKLTTDTQYF. The CDR3 nucleotides read TGTGCCAGCTCTGGGACTAGCGGGAGCAAAGCTCGAAAACTGACCACAGATACGCAGTATTTT.

The chain uses TRBV19 and TRBJ2-5; TRBD1 might be the D (6 bases). The CDR3 runs 13 residues. CDR1 is LNHDA, CDR2 SQIVND, per germline (reference sequence). The V gene lost 6 bases and the J gene lost 5 bases, with 13 bases spanning the gap. The CDR3 is CASSRGTGETQYF. The CDR3 DNA reads TGTGCCAGTAGCAGGGGAACGGGGGAGACCCAGTACTTC.

V is TRBV5-1 and J is TRBJ2-3; TRBD1 might be the D (6 bases). Germline V gives CDR1 SGHRS, CDR2 YFSETQ. The CDR3 contains 15 residues. V lost 4 bases to trimming and J lost 2 bases, with 14 bases between them. The CDR3 sequence is CASSAQGSSTDTQYF. CDR3 in DNA: TGCGCCAGCAGCGCCCAGGGGTCTTCCACAGATACGCAGTATTTT.

The gene calls are TRBV19 and TRBJ1-1; 11 nucleotides agree with TRBD1. Germline V gene data show CDR1 as LNHDA and CDR2 as SQIVND (reference sequence). Germline trimming cut 3 bases from V and 1 base from J; bases unmatched to any gene: 10. The length of the CDR3 is 18 residues. CDR3 in DNA: TGTGCCAGTAGTATCAGGTCCGGGACAGGGGGAAAGAACACTGAAGCTTTCTTT. As protein: CASSIRSGTGGKNTEAFF.

V gene TRBV2 combines with J gene TRBJ2-3, with D maybe TRBD2 (5 bases). The CDR3 length is 12 residues. Per germline, CDR1 SNHLY and CDR2 FYNNEI. V dropped 4 bases and J dropped 9 bases, with 11 bases sitting between them. The CDR3 here is CASSVVWETQYF. CDR3 bases: TGTGCCAGCAGTGTCGTTTGGGAGACGCAGTATTTT.